The following is a T cell receptor (beta chain) sequence with its context. Its antigen remains undetermined. The input lacks base qualities; no much larger clone sits a single base away. The data belong to a study of human T cells and chemical hapten exposure (dated by TCRdb to about 2021). Regarding the study in general: For sensitization, 2% DPC in acetone was applied to a 2 cm by 2 cm area of upper inner arm skin. Weekly therapeutic DPC doses were additionally applied to the scalp of patients throughout the roughly 25-week study period. Patch testing on the upper back used Finn chambers containing 0.01% DPC, with scoring done after 6 days according to International Contact Dermatitis Research Group standards. Alopecia areata with under or over 50% scalp involvement, alopecia totalis and alopecia universalis were represented in the patient cohort, which was mostly female. Libraries were pooled for sequencing, and per-sample TCR yields varied mainly because of small differences in library volumes within the pool. This study followed changes in the peripheral blood TCR repertoire in vivo during primary and secondary sensitization of alopecia patients to the hapten diphenylcyclopropenone (DPC). Blood samples were taken from patients before sensitization (week 0) and then at 2, 6 and about 24 weeks after DPC sensitization. Blood for TCR sequencing was provided by twenty-nine alopecia patients at one to four time points (pre-sensitization, 2, 6 and 24 weeks). Study-wide findings and limitations: The number of PT1 expanded TCRs positively correlated with patch test score, significant at thresholds 8, 16 and 32 but not 4. Expanded TCRs formed significantly more large CDR3 similarity clusters than pre-sensitization or healthy control sets, consistent with antigen-driven responses. Repeated subsampling changed both the strength of the expansion versus patch-test correlation and the threshold at which the correlation became significant. All patients had alopecia, a presumed autoimmune disease, so their immune response might differ from that of healthy individuals. The number of TCRs above 1 in 1000 frequency did not change with DPC sensitization; there was no evidence of global repertoire structure alterations.

V is shortened by 3 bases, J by 9 bases, and the region joining them spans 8 bases. The germline V gene (reference sequence) specifies LGHDT as CDR1 and YNNKEL as CDR2. Counted from cysteine to phenylalanine, this CDR3 has 12 amino acids. Only CDR3 DNA is held: 36 bases, read in frame from base 1. Libraries were made using RACE. The sequencing machine was a NextSeq 500. Library preparation attached unique molecular identifiers to individual cDNA molecules for quantitative, reproducible TCR counting. From each blood RNA sample, both TCR alpha and TCR beta chains were sequenced. As for the original processing: Samples had a median of roughly 99,000 TCRs, with a range from about 23,224 to 700,000. The Decombinator software suite was used to annotate the V, J and CDR3 of the TCR reads. Every sample was subsampled to the same number of TCRs (28,000) for the PS versus PT1 abundance plots. Expanded TCRs were defined as absent before sensitization and observed at least eight times at the 2-week time point. TCRdb applied fastp at Q25 and MiXCR to the public reads, then kept only in-frame beta chains. Under each unique CDR3 protein, matching rows form one entry showing the most common genes and DNA. The V and J calls and clone size come from TCRdb's table, not from the authors' own analysis. The sample table records 75,000 to 95,000 distinct CDR3 sequences; about 12% of these occur just once. 3.5% of the sample belongs to the ten largest clones.

The time point label, read with the paper, signifies: patch test 1, 2 weeks after DPC sensitization. The label giving this sample's treatment or condition can be read as: therapeutic diphenylcyclopropenone sensitization with weekly scalp DPC. At each patch-test visit, blood was drawn before the patch test was applied. Eligible patients were aged 18 to 70, diagnosed with alopecia, deemed suitable for DPC therapy, and excluded if pregnant. Total RNA was extracted from unfractionated whole blood that had been collected in Tempus Blood RNA tubes. This receptor chain uses TRBV3-1 and TRBJ2-2; TRBD1 is a possible D gene, resting on 5 matching bases. Sequenced here: whole blood, sampled in connection with sensitization to the hapten diphenylcyclopropenone (DPC). The clonotype comes from a woman in her sixties or seventies with alopecia areata. Some clones in this sample may be carry-over from other donors' samples. The sequenced DNA: TGTGCCAGCAGCCACCTGGACAGGGAGCTGTTTTTT. This codes for CASSHLDRELFF.